Presented here are 27 T cell receptor beta chains from one specimen sequenced in a study of post-analysis software for immune sequencing data. The authors incorporated unique molecular identifiers into the TCR beta cDNA libraries. From the PCR reads, TCRdb called clonotypes with MiXCR, one entry per CDR3 protein. The sample shows around 770,000 distinct CDR3 sequences, roughly 50% of them seen only once. General observations from the study: When patients were compared with controls, four or five TRBV segments were more frequent, TRBV5-6, TRBV5-1 and TRBV20-1 among them.

For these TCRs, the target antigens are not known. The sample consisted of blood. These TCRs come from a girl aged 10 to 17 with multiple sclerosis.

This chain uses TRBV7-9 with TRBJ2-7, with D unresolved. Germline V gives CDR1 SEHNR, CDR2 FQNEAQ (reference sequence). V was pared by 3 bases and J by 3 bases, with 9 bases between. The CDR3 has 13 amino acids. The CDR3: CASSFSNRYEQYF. CDR3 bases: TGTGCCAGCAGCTTCAGTAATCGCTACGAGCAGTACTTC.

This clonotype was found a few times. The rearrangement links TRBV20-1 to TRBJ2-1; TRBD2 matches 8 bases. The CDR3 is made up of 14 amino acids. Germline-derived CDR1 and CDR2 are DFQATT and SNEGSKA (reference sequence). The J segment lost 6 bases and the V segment lost 1 base, leaving 5 bases of the junction unmatched. CDR3 loop: CSARGGLVGNEQFF. The CDR3, as DNA: TGCAGTGCTAGAGGGGGACTAGTCGGCAATGAGCAGTTCTTC.

This clonotype has only a few counts. This chain links TRBV27 with TRBJ2-1; TRBD1 matches 8 bases. Trimming removed 3 bases from V and 3 bases from J; junction bases left unmatched: 7. The CDR3 runs to 16 residues. Germline loops: CDR1 MNHEY, CDR2 SMNVEV (reference sequence). The CDR3 spells CASSFGDRYLYNEQFF. DNA for the CDR3: TGTGCCAGCAGTTTCGGGGACAGGTACCTCTACAATGAGCAGTTCTTC.

This clonotype has just one count. The gene calls are TRBV27 and TRBJ2-1, with 8 bases fitting TRBD2. Unmatched junction bases numbered 11, after V lost 3 bases and J lost 1 base. Germline CDR1 reads MNHEY; CDR2 reads SMNVEV (reference sequence). The CDR3 has 18 residues. This CDR3 is CASSFRGLASGSYNEQFF. Written as DNA, the CDR3 is TGTGCCAGCAGTTTTCGCGGACTAGCTTCAGGGTCCTACAATGAGCAGTTCTTC.

Turning to this clonotype: Possible read error: a much larger clone is one base away. The chain couples TRBV24-1 to TRBJ2-3; D may match TRBD1 or TRBD2 (5 bases each). The CDR3 length is 16 residues. CDR1 and CDR2 from the germline V gene are KGHDR and SFDVKD. Deletions cut 3 bases from V and 0 bases from J, with 12 bases between. The CDR3 spells CATSDVGTSSTDTQYF. The CDR3 nucleotides read TGTGCCACCAGTGATGTGGGGACGTCGAGCACAGATACGCAGTATTTT.

The rearrangement joins TRBV11-3 to TRBJ1-2, with 8 bases identical to TRBD1. The V gene end was trimmed by 5 bases and the J gene end by 4 bases; junction bases not matched to a gene: 15. The CDR3 contains 17 residues. CDR1 is SGHNT, CDR2 YENEEA, per germline. The CDR3 DNA is TGTGCCAGCAGCAAACAGGGGGAAAAGGAGCAATCCTATGGCTACACCTTC. This encodes CASSKQGEKEQSYGYTF.

The genes are TRBV20-1 and TRBJ2-1; D may be TRBD2 (6 bases). Deletions cut 5 bases from V and 2 bases from J, with 19 bases between. This CDR3 has 16 residues. Per germline, CDR1 DFQATT and CDR2 SNEGSKA (reference sequence). Here the CDR3 reads CSAPPQAGIPYNEQFF. CDR3 nucleotides: TGCAGTGCTCCACCCCAAGCGGGCATACCCTACAATGAGCAGTTCTTC.

The CDR3 coding sequence is TGTGCCAGCAGCAGAACCGGGACAGCCTACAATGAGCAGTTCTTC. It is translated as CASSRTGTAYNEQFF. The chain has TRBV7-3 and TRBJ2-1, with TRBD1 matching over 7 bases. The V segment lost 5 bases and the J segment 2 bases; nucleotides outside the gene matches: 6. The CDR3 sequence is 15 residues long. Germline assignment: CDR1 SGHTA and CDR2 FQGTGA.

The chain employs TRBV29-1 and TRBJ1-1, with D unresolved. The CDR3 sequence is 12 residues long. V shed 5 bases and J shed 1 base, with 8 bases lying between them. From germline, CDR1 is SQVTM and CDR2 ANQGSEA. As DNA, the CDR3 is TGCAGCGTTCCTTACGGGAACACTGAAGCTTTCTTT. This translates into CSVPYGNTEAFF.

The chain couples TRBV29-1 to TRBJ2-7; 10 bases are shared with TRBD2. The CDR3 consists of 14 residues. V dropped 8 bases and J dropped 2; count of bases not matched to a gene: 9. Looked up from germline, CDR1 is SQVTM and CDR2 is ANQGSEA. Here the CDR3 reads CSPGLAEHTYEQYF. DNA for the CDR3: TGCAGCCCAGGACTAGCGGAACACACCTACGAGCAGTACTTC.

This chain uses TRBV5-1 with TRBJ1-2; D gene ambiguous. Per germline, CDR1 SGHRS and CDR2 YFSETQ. Trimming shortened V by 9 bases and J by 3 bases, and 18 bases separated the two germline ends. The CDR3 loop spans 14 amino acids. The CDR3 DNA sequence: TGCGCCAACCTGCTGGGGAAGAGGTACTATGGCTACACCTTC. It encodes CANLLGKRYYGYTF. The full variable domain, completed using reference TRBV5-1 and TRBJ1-2, is KAGVTQTPRYLIKTRGQQVTLSCSPISGHRSVSWYQQTPGQGLQFLFEYFSETQRNKGNFPGRFSGRQFSNSRSEMNVSTLELGDSALYLCANLLGKRYYGYTFGSGTRLTVV.

The chain combines TRBV7-2 with TRBJ1-1; D might be TRBD1 (6 bases). V was shortened by 1 base and J by 2 bases, with 14 bases between the two germline ends. The germline V gene has CDR1 SGHTA and CDR2 FQGNSA. The CDR3 sequence is 16 residues long. The CDR3 is CASSLDEGGLNTEAFF. The DNA of the CDR3 is TGTGCCAGCAGCTTAGACGAGGGGGGGCTCAACACTGAAGCTTTCTTT.

The chain couples TRBV27 to TRBJ2-7; no reliable D call. Trimming pared 8 bases from V and 0 bases from J, leaving 8 bases between. The germline V gene encodes CDR1 MNHEY and CDR2 SMNVEV (reference sequence). The CDR3 is 12 residues long. CDR3 coding DNA: TGTGCCAGCCGACACGACTCCTACGAGCAGTACTTC. Protein: CASRHDSYEQYF.

The V gene is TRBV11-1, the J gene TRBJ2-3, with D hard to call. Trimming took off 4 bases at V and 7 bases at J, with 15 bases between the two ends. The CDR3 extends over 14 amino acids. The germline V gene has CDR1 SGHAT and CDR2 FQDESV (reference sequence). The CDR3 DNA is TGTGCCAGCAGCTCCTCTCGTAGTTGGTATACGCAGTATTTT. It translates to CASSSSRSWYTQYF.

V gene TRBV6-5 combines with J gene TRBJ2-5; TRBD2 matches at 7 bases. The better agreement between TRBJ2-7 and the DNA end casts doubt on the J call. The germline V gene encodes CDR1 MNHEY and CDR2 SVGAGI. The CDR3 sequence is 15 residues long. CDR3 in amino acids: CASTPMGGSAYEQYF. The CDR3 DNA reads as TGTGCCAGCACCCCGATGGGCGGGAGTGCCTACGAGCAGTACTTC.

This chain connects TRBV27 to TRBJ2-7; 9 nucleotides line up with TRBD1. Germline CDR1 is MNHEY and CDR2 is SMNVEV (reference sequence). Trimming at V came to 5 bases and at J to 3 bases, leaving 5 bases not matched to a gene. The CDR3 is made up of 14 amino acids. The CDR3 is CASSQQGANYEQYF. The DNA of the CDR3 is TGTGCCAGCAGTCAACAGGGGGCGAACTACGAGCAGTACTTC.

J is TRBJ1-2 and V is TRBV6-6, with a tentative D call TRBD1 (5 bases). The CDR3 length is 14 residues. The germline gives CDR1 MNHNY, CDR2 SVGAGI (reference sequence). V gave up 7 bases and J gave up 4 bases, with 16 bases separating them. The DNA for the CDR3 is TGTGCCAGCACCGACTCGGGGGAAGGCTATGGCTACACCTTC. Its translation is CASTDSGEGYGYTF.

V gene TRBV29-1 combines with J gene TRBJ2-1; 8 bases are shared with TRBD2. The length of the CDR3 is 16 residues. V shed 1 base and J 2 bases; nucleotides not matched to a gene: 7. Germline V gene lookup returns CDR1 SQVTM and CDR2 ANQGSEA. The DNA of the CDR3 is TGCAGCGTTGAAGGGAGGCGGGGGGTGACCTACAATGAGCAGTTCTTC. It specifies CSVEGRRGVTYNEQFF.

This clonotype was picked up a small number of times. The rearrangement joins TRBV6-5 to TRBJ1-2; TRBD1 matches 7 bases. Per the germline V gene, CDR1 is MNHEY and CDR2 is SVGAGI. Unmatched junction bases numbered 7, after V lost 6 bases and J lost 0 bases. The CDR3 is made up of 15 amino acids. The CDR3 DNA reads TGTGCCAGCAGAATCACAGGGGAGGCTAACTATGGCTACACCTTC. It yields the protein CASRITGEANYGYTF.

V is TRBV28 and J is TRBJ2-7; 8 nucleotides agree with TRBD2. The V and J ends lost 1 base and 2 bases, in that order; junction bases with no gene match: 10. Germline CDR1 MDHEN, CDR2 SYDVKM. The CDR3 is 17 amino acids. CDR3 nucleotide sequence: TGTGCCAGCAGTTTATCTGAATTTAGCGGGACCGCCTACGAGCAGTACTTC. It codes for CASSLSEFSGTAYEQYF.

The V and J genes are TRBV7-8 and TRBJ1-4, with D uncertain. CDR1 is SGHVS and CDR2 is FQNEAQ in the germline V gene. The CDR3 has 14 amino acids. V lost 4 bases and J lost 8, with 14 bases in between. CDR3 sequence reads: CASSSEYKWEKLFF. The CDR3 nucleotides are TGTGCCAGCAGCTCCGAATACAAATGGGAAAAACTGTTTTTT.

J is TRBJ2-5 and V is TRBV7-9, with 8 bases identical to TRBD1. Germline V CDR1 and CDR2: SEHNR, FQNEAQ (reference sequence). The junction had 10 bases not matched to a gene; V was cut back by 5 bases and J by 2 bases. The CDR3 consists of 16 residues. This CDR3 reads CASSPRQGAMQETQYF. The CDR3 DNA sequence: TGTGCCAGCAGCCCCCGCCAGGGGGCGATGCAAGAGACCCAGTACTTC. Together with reference TRBV7-9 and TRBJ2-5, the CDR3 gives the full variable domain: DTGVSQNPRHKITKRGQNVTFRCDPISEHNRLYWYRQTLGQGPEFLTYFQNEAQLEKSRLLSDRFSAERPKGSFSTLEIQRTEQGDSAMYLCASSPRQGAMQETQYFGPGTRLLVL.

V gene TRBV27 combines with J gene TRBJ1-1; a weak D match, TRBD1 (5 bases). V lost 5 bases and J 2 bases, leaving 24 bases between the germline ends. The CDR3 covers 18 residues. CDR1 and CDR2 (germline): MNHEY, SMNVEV (reference sequence). DNA of the CDR3: TGTGCCAGCAGTCCTAACTCGGGACGGATCGTTATTAACACTGAAGCTTTCTTT. Its translation is CASSPNSGRIVINTEAFF.

This clonotype is a singleton in its sample. The genes are TRBV11-2 and TRBJ2-7; 12 bases match TRBD2. With 5 bases clipped from V and 7 bases from J, the junction kept 9 bases outside the gene matches. CDR1 is SGHAT, CDR2 FQNNGV, per germline. The CDR3 is made up of 15 amino acids. CDR3 sequence (DNA): TGTGCCAGCAGCCCGAGGACTAGCGGGAACGGGGAGCAGTACTTC. Protein sequence: CASSPRTSGNGEQYF.

This chain connects TRBV10-3 to TRBJ2-5; the D gene could be TRBD1 or TRBD2 (6 bases each). Germline loops: CDR1 ENHRY, CDR2 SYGVKD. This CDR3 contains 14 residues. V shed 3 bases and J shed 7 bases, with 15 bases lying between them. The CDR3 protein is CAISDSGALVTQYF. The CDR3 DNA sequence: TGTGCCATCAGTGACTCGGGGGCGTTGGTGACCCAGTACTTC.

This chain connects TRBV2 to TRBJ2-1; D gene ambiguous. From germline, CDR1 is SNHLY and CDR2 FYNNEI. V was shortened by 7 bases and J by 2 bases, with 9 bases between the two germline ends. The CDR3 spans 13 residues. CDR3 sequence reads: CASNTAPYNEQFF. Written as DNA, the CDR3 is TGTGCCAGCAACACCGCTCCCTACAATGAGCAGTTCTTC.

This sequence joins TRBV27 and TRBJ1-5; TRBD1 might be the D (6 bases). This CDR3 contains 14 residues. V was shortened by 3 bases and J by 6 bases, with 12 bases between the two germline ends. Germline loops: CDR1 MNHEY, CDR2 SMNVEV (reference sequence). The CDR3 DNA reads TGTGCCAGCAGTTTTGGACAGCGGGGTCAGCCCCAGCATTTT. This sequence encodes CASSFGQRGQPQHF.